The 27 T cell receptor beta chains below come from one sample, sequenced in a study of OX40 agonist ivuxolimab in advanced cancers. Generated by immunoSEQ multiplex PCR, the TCRdb table keeps only in-frame clones and is missing some. The table has tens of thousands of clones, around 85% seen once; the top ten hold roughly 22%. Sequencing used CD4+ or CD8+ T cells sorted from blood, obtained in a trial of the OX40 agonist ivuxolimab. The origin of the receptors is an adult with an advanced solid tumor such as melanoma, head and neck, liver or kidney cancer.

The J gene is TRBJ2-5, the V gene TRBV19; possibly TRBD2 for D (5 bases). Trimming pared 3 bases from V and 4 bases from J, leaving 12 bases between. CDR3 size: 14 residues. In germline, CDR1 is LNHDA, CDR2 SQIVND (reference sequence). The CDR3 DNA sequence: TGTGCCAGTAGTATTTGGTCCCGGGGAGAGACCCAGTACTTC. It codes for CASSIWSRGETQYF.

The J gene is TRBJ2-7, the V gene TRBV5-4; D may correspond to TRBD1 or TRBD2 (5 bases each). Germline V CDR1 and CDR2: SGHNT, YYREEE (reference sequence). The CDR3 spans 14 residues. Trimming pared 3 bases from V and 5 bases from J, leaving 15 bases between. The CDR3 here is CASSWDPRTDEQYF. The CDR3, as DNA: TGTGCCAGCAGCTGGGACCCTCGGACCGACGAGCAGTACTTC.

The rearrangement joins TRBV7-2 to TRBJ2-1, with D unclear. Per the germline V gene, CDR1 is SGHTA and CDR2 is FQGNSA. This CDR3 contains 14 residues. Trimming cost V 1 base and J 5 bases, with 9 bases left between them. CDR3 coding DNA: TGTGCCAGCAGCTTAGAGGGCCACGACAATGAGCAGTTCTTC. Protein sequence: CASSLEGHDNEQFF.

The chain recombines TRBV4-1 with TRBJ2-7; D may be TRBD2 (7 bases). Germline CDR1 is MGHRA and CDR2 is YSYEKL. CDR3 length equals 14 residues. The ends were cut back, 4 bases at V and 2 bases at J, with 12 bases in the middle. DNA for the CDR3: TGCGCCAGCAGCCGGGGGCGGGGGACCTACGAGCAGTACTTC. Encoded protein: CASSRGRGTYEQYF.

The rearrangement links TRBV28 to TRBJ1-5, with D possibly being TRBD1 (5 bases). The V gene's germline CDR1 is MDHEN and CDR2 SYDVKM. Trimming removed 5 bases at V and 5 bases at J, with 19 bases between. The CDR3 consists of 16 residues. In nucleotides, the CDR3 is TGTGCCAGCAGTGAAGAAGGCAGGGCTCGGTATCAGCCCCAGCATTTT. Translation gives CASSEEGRARYQPQHF. The full variable domain, completed using reference TRBV28 and TRBJ1-5, is DVKVTQSSRYLVKRTGEKVFLECVQDMDHENMFWYRQDPGLGLRLIYFSYDVKMKEKGDIPEGYSVSREKKERFSLILESASTNQTSMYLCASSEEGRARYQPQHFGDGTRLSIL.

This clone came up once. The rearrangement joins TRBV5-4 to TRBJ2-4; D gene unclear. Between the trimmed V and J ends, which lost 1 base and 8 bases, there was a span of 4 bases. Germline V lookup: CDR1 SGHNT, CDR2 YYREEE (reference sequence). There are 11 residues in the CDR3. CDR3 sequence reads: CASSLYDIQYF. CDR3 nucleotide sequence: TGTGCCAGCAGCTTGTACGACATTCAGTACTTC.

The CDR3 nucleotides read TGTGCCAGCAGCTTGTACAGGGGTTACGAGCAGTACTTC. Amino acid sequence: CASSLYRGYEQYF. The rearrangement joins TRBV11-3 to TRBJ2-7; TRBD1 matches 7 bases. The CDR3 consists of 13 residues. J lost 4 bases, V lost 3 bases, and 3 bases had no gene match. Germline CDR1 SGHNT, CDR2 YENEEA.

This clone was recorded once. CDR3 loop: CASSQAIWSTDTQYF. The CDR3 DNA reads TGCGCCAGCAGCCAAGCCATATGGAGCACAGATACGCAGTATTTT. This chain connects TRBV4-3 to TRBJ2-3, with D uncertain. Trimming left V 1 base short and J 0 bases short, with 8 bases between. The length of the CDR3 is 15 residues. The germline V gene encodes CDR1 LGHNA and CDR2 YSLEER.

This chain connects TRBV5-1 to TRBJ2-7; 9 nucleotides align to TRBD1. The V and J ends lost 1 base and 1 base, in that order; junction bases with no gene match: 6. Germline CDR1 and CDR2: SGHRS and YFSETQ. There are 16 residues in the CDR3. The CDR3 DNA sequence: TGCGCCAGCAGCTTGATCGGACAGGGGCAGTCCTACGAGCAGTACTTC. It yields the protein CASSLIGQGQSYEQYF.

This rearrangement joins TRBV7-9 to TRBJ1-1; perhaps TRBD1 as D (5 bases). Trimming pared 5 bases from V and 4 bases from J, leaving 20 bases between. Germline V gives CDR1 SEHNR, CDR2 FQNEAQ (reference sequence). The CDR3 contains 16 residues. The CDR3 loop reads CASSPRDRAWGTEAFF. CDR3 nucleotides: TGTGCCAGCAGCCCTAGGGACCGCGCGTGGGGCACTGAAGCTTTCTTT. Filled out from reference TRBV7-9 and TRBJ1-1, the complete variable domain reads DTGVSQNPRHKITKRGQNVTFRCDPISEHNRLYWYRQTLGQGPEFLTYFQNEAQLEKSRLLSDRFSAERPKGSFSTLEIQRTEQGDSAMYLCASSPRDRAWGTEAFFGQGTRLTVV.

The V and J genes are TRBV19 and TRBJ2-7; TRBD2 is a possible D gene (6 bases). Trimming took 4 bases from V and 4 from J, leaving 20 bases between them. There are 16 residues in the CDR3. In germline, CDR1 is LNHDA, CDR2 SQIVND (reference sequence). CDR3 sequence: CASSTGPGVGPYEQYF. Here the CDR3 DNA reads TGTGCCAGTAGTACGGGACCGGGAGTTGGGCCTTACGAGCAGTACTTC.

The V gene is TRBV28, the J gene TRBJ1-5; no clear D gene. Trimming took 3 bases from V and 0 from J, leaving 12 bases between them. The CDR3 has 16 amino acids. In germline, CDR1 is MDHEN, CDR2 SYDVKM. CDR3 sequence: CASSFWEDYSNQPQHF. CDR3 nucleotide sequence: TGTGCCAGCAGTTTTTGGGAAGATTATAGCAATCAGCCCCAGCATTTT.

The rearrangement links TRBV9 to TRBJ2-5, with 12 bases identical to TRBD1. This CDR3 is 16 amino acids long. V trimming: 4 bases; J trimming: 5 bases; junction bases outside the gene matches: 9. Germline lookup yields CDR1 SGDLS and CDR2 YYNGEE. CDR3 DNA sequence: TGTGCCAGCAGCCCCTCCGGGACAGGGGGCCAGGAGACCCAGTACTTC. This encodes CASSPSGTGGQETQYF.

The V and J genes are TRBV11-2 and TRBJ1-6; possibly TRBD1 for D (6 bases). This CDR3 is built from 18 residues. Germline assignment: CDR1 SGHAT and CDR2 FQNNGV. V was shortened by 1 base and J by 10 bases, with 23 bases between the two germline ends. This chain's CDR3 is CASSLVPQGLGPSSPLHF. DNA of the CDR3: TGTGCCAGCAGCTTAGTCCCACAGGGCCTTGGGCCTAGCTCACCCCTCCACTTT.

The genes are TRBV6-6 and TRBJ2-1; TRBD2 matches at 8 bases. The CDR3 consists of 14 residues. Germline assignment: CDR1 MNHNY and CDR2 SVGAGI (reference sequence). The V and J ends lost 4 bases and 6 bases, in that order; junction bases with no gene match: 5. The DNA of the CDR3 is TGTGCCAGCAGTTCCCCGGGAGGGCGCAATGAGCAGTTCTTC. Protein sequence: CASSSPGGRNEQFF.

V usage is TRBV9 and J usage is TRBJ1-1; tentative D call: TRBD1 (6 bases). The CDR3 is 13 residues long. V lost 4 bases, J lost 1 base, and 8 bases lay in between. CDR1 SGDLS and CDR2 YYNGEE come from the germline V gene. In DNA form, the CDR3 reads TGTGCCAGCAGCCTGGGACAGAACACTGAAGCTTTCTTT. Translated: CASSLGQNTEAFF.

In DNA form, the CDR3 reads TGTGCCAGCAGGCAGGACTATGGCTACACCTTC. The encoded protein is CASRQDYGYTF. V is TRBV9 and J is TRBJ1-2; D is undetermined. Trimming removed 5 bases from V and 3 bases from J, with 5 bases in between. Germline CDR1 SGDLS, CDR2 YYNGEE. This CDR3 spans 11 amino acids.

This chain connects TRBV10-1 to TRBJ2-1; possibly TRBD1 for D (5 bases). Germline assignment: CDR1 WNHNN and CDR2 SYGVQD (reference sequence). This CDR3 is 13 amino acids long. Trimming took 4 bases from V and 9 from J, leaving 13 bases between them. CDR3 DNA sequence: TGCGCCAGCAGTGTAGCCAGGGAACGTGAGCAGTTCTTC. Translating gives CASSVAREREQFF.

The rearrangement joins TRBV28 to TRBJ1-5; D call uncertain. The germline CDR1 and CDR2 sequences are MDHEN and SYDVKM. The CDR3 runs 16 residues. V lost 3 bases to trimming and J lost 0 bases, with 12 bases between them. The CDR3 coding sequence is TGTGCCAGCAGTTTCCTTTGGCGGGATAGCAATCAGCCCCAGCATTTT. Its translation: CASSFLWRDSNQPQHF.

The V call is TRBV4-3, the J call TRBJ2-1, with D tentatively TRBD1 (6 bases). Trimming pared 0 bases from V and 8 bases from J, leaving 20 bases between. The germline V gene encodes CDR1 LGHNA and CDR2 YSLEER. This CDR3 comprises 17 residues. In DNA, the CDR3 is TGCGCCAGCAGCCAAGAAACAGGGTATTATAGCGTGCATGAGCAGTTCTTC. It is translated as CASSQETGYYSVHEQFF.

This clone was detected only once. The V gene is TRBV7-9, the J gene TRBJ1-4, with 10 bases aligning to TRBD1. Germline assignment: CDR1 SEHNR and CDR2 FQNEAQ (reference sequence). The CDR3 consists of 17 residues. The trim removed 5 bases at V and 0 bases at J, leaving 6 bases unmatched. The CDR3 protein is CASSLDRGPATNEKLFF. DNA for the CDR3: TGTGCCAGCAGCCTCGACAGGGGGCCTGCAACTAATGAAAAACTGTTTTTT.

The chain is built from TRBV5-5 and TRBJ1-1; D is unclear. CDR3 size: 13 residues. Germline V gene sequence: CDR1 SGHKS, CDR2 YYEKEE (reference sequence). The V gene lost 2 bases and the J gene lost 5 bases, with 10 bases spanning the gap. CDR3 sequence: CASSFGDGTEAFF. The CDR3 bases are TGTGCCAGCAGCTTCGGGGATGGGACTGAAGCTTTCTTT.

The chain employs TRBV28 and TRBJ1-1; weak D call: TRBD1 (6 bases). CDR1 is MDHEN and CDR2 is SYDVKM in the germline V gene. This CDR3 has 16 amino acids. With 3 bases removed from V and 7 bases from J, the gap between germline ends came to 21 bases. CDR3 DNA: TGTGCCAGCAGTTTTTCCTTGGACAGCCGAACTGATGAAGCTTTCTTT. It specifies CASSFSLDSRTDEAFF.

The J gene is TRBJ2-2, the V gene TRBV7-3, with 8 bases lining up with TRBD2. The V and J ends lost 0 bases and 2 bases, in that order; junction bases with no gene match: 5. There are 17 residues in the CDR3. Per the germline V gene, CDR1 is SGHTA and CDR2 is FQGTGA. CDR3 nucleotides: TGTGCCAGCAGCTTAACGTTGAGCGGGGGAAACACCGGGGAGCTGTTTTTT. It is translated as CASSLTLSGGNTGELFF.

In its sample, this clone was seen once. The J gene is TRBJ2-1, the V gene TRBV4-3; 9 bases map to TRBD2. V shed 0 bases, J shed 8 bases, and the junction held 5 bases outside the gene matches. CDR1 is LGHNA and CDR2 is YSLEER in the germline V gene. The CDR3 contains 15 residues. CDR3 sequence: CASSQDSGGRDEQFF. The CDR3 region has the DNA TGCGCCAGCAGCCAAGATAGCGGGGGCCGGGATGAGCAGTTCTTC.

This rearrangement joins TRBV7-8 to TRBJ2-6, with D unresolved. V was clipped by 1 base and J by 4 bases, with 11 bases between them. The length of the CDR3 is 16 residues. Germline values: CDR1 SGHVS, CDR2 FQNEAQ. The CDR3 loop reads CASSLGSIGGANVLTF. The CDR3 DNA reads as TGTGCCAGCAGCTTAGGGAGTATTGGGGGGGCCAACGTCCTGACTTTC.

V usage is TRBV4-3 and J usage is TRBJ1-6; D is unclear. Germline CDR1 reads LGHNA; CDR2 reads YSLEER. V was pared by 0 bases and J by 12 bases, with 9 bases between. This CDR3 comprises 13 residues. The CDR3 spells CASSQDWSGPLHF. CDR3 DNA: TGCGCCAGCAGCCAAGATTGGTCGGGACCCCTCCACTTT.